This T cell receptor beta chain appears in the sequencing data of a study of identical twins. Study-level points and caveats: Zero-insertion findings could be partly confounded by invariant cells (MAIT and iNKT cells). Interpretation of the results relied on cross-sectional statistical analysis and not on following the same donors.

Everyone who gave samples was a healthy Caucasian. CDR3 size: 12 residues. Between the trimmed V and J ends, which lost 7 bases and 4 bases, there was a span of 10 bases. CDR1 MNHEY and CDR2 SVGAGI come from the germline V gene. On this clonotype itself: Its antigen is as yet unknown.

Each CDR3 protein is one row after TCRdb ran MiXCR on the 5' RACE reads. The sample records around 1.7 million distinct CDR3 sequences, less than 35% being singletons. The chain uses TRBV6-5 and TRBJ1-2, with unresolved D. The sequencing sample was made of cord blood. The TCR sequence derives from a newborn girl in good health. The CDR3 nucleotides read TGTGCCAGCAAACACGAGGGCTATGGCTACACCTTC. It encodes CASKHEGYGYTF.